The clone carrying this T cell receptor (beta chain) was seen a handful of times. Produced via immunoSEQ multiplex PCR; TCRdb's table is partial and in-frame only. The table has some 80,000 clones, 75% to 85% seen once. The sample is drawn from a study of technical replicates of blood from a few donors. V was trimmed by 9 bases and J by 0 bases, leaving 11 bases between them. The CDR3 loop spans 14 amino acids. Germline loops: CDR1 MNHEY, CDR2 SVGAGI. The specimen was PBMCs. The receptor comes from a human donor in good health. Some clones in this sample may be carry-over from other donors' samples. The V gene is TRBV6-5, the J gene TRBJ1-4, with unresolved D. The CDR3 region is CASSIGATNEKLFF. DNA of the CDR3: TGTGCCAGTTCGATTGGAGCAACTAATGAAAAACTGTTTTTT.